This TCR beta chain was found in a study of blood T cell repertoires in COVID-19. TCRdb keeps only in-frame clones here, not all; method: immunoSEQ multiplex PCR. The repertoire has some 210,000 clones, 70% to 90% of them found once; the top ten carry 4.5% to 5.5%. This clone was counted a few times. The germline V gene encodes CDR1 LNHDA and CDR2 SQIVND (reference sequence). V was pared by 5 bases and J by 0 bases, with 10 bases between. The CDR3 spans 15 residues. The chain couples TRBV19 to TRBJ2-2; D gene ambiguous. The clonotype was recovered from a woman in her 70s with active or convalescent COVID-19. The sequenced material came from peripheral blood. CDR3 in amino acids: CASSPGRTNTGELFF. In DNA form, the CDR3 reads TGTGCCAGTAGTCCAGGTAGAACGAACACCGGGGAGCTGTTTTTT.